The 15 T cell receptor beta chains given below trace back to one sample, sequenced in a study of somatic mutations in cytotoxic T cells in rheumatoid arthritis. The method was immunoSEQ multiplex PCR; TCRdb's version includes in-frame clones alone and lacks a portion of them. The repertoire holds 15,000 or so clones, with more than 60% as singletons. Sequences were obtained from CD8+ T cells sorted from blood. These TCRs come from an adult with rheumatoid arthritis.

There are a few counts of this clone. J is TRBJ2-5 and V is TRBV28; D is perhaps TRBD2 (5 bases). Germline V gene lookup returns CDR1 MDHEN and CDR2 SYDVKM. The CDR3 has 13 amino acids. V lost 4 bases and J lost 5, with 11 bases in between. CDR3 residues: CASSSGETETQYF. The CDR3 DNA reads as TGTGCCAGCAGTTCCGGGGAAACGGAGACCCAGTACTTC.

The chain is built from TRBV2 and TRBJ1-1; D unresolved. V was pared by 0 bases and J by 4 bases, with 15 bases between. Germline-derived CDR1 and CDR2 are SNHLY and FYNNEI. The CDR3 runs to 16 residues. The CDR3 sequence is CASSEALGRPATEAFF. In nucleotides, the CDR3 is TGTGCCAGCAGTGAAGCGCTTGGCCGACCAGCCACTGAAGCTTTCTTT.

The CDR3 region has the DNA TGCGCCAGCGAGGGGGCCTCAGATACGCAGTATTTT. Protein sequence: CASEGASDTQYF. The V gene is TRBV4-1, the J gene TRBJ2-3, with 7 positions matching TRBD1. CDR1 is MGHRA, CDR2 YSYEKL, per germline. CDR3 length equals 12 residues. The V segment lost 8 bases and the J segment 4 bases; nucleotides outside the gene matches: 3.

The CDR3 DNA reads TGCAGCGTTGAAGAGGGTTCGCTAGAGACCCAGTACTTC. It translates to CSVEEGSLETQYF. The chain links TRBV29-1 to TRBJ2-5; unclear D gene. The CDR3 totals 13 residues. The germline V gene has CDR1 SQVTM and CDR2 ANQGSEA. Trimming shortened V by 0 bases and J by 4 bases, and 9 bases separated the two germline ends. The full variable domain, its missing parts supplied by reference TRBV29-1 and TRBJ2-5, is SAVISQKPSRDICQRGTSLTIQCQVDSQVTMMFWYRQQPGQSLTLIATANQGSEATYESGFVIDKFPISRPNLTFSTLTVSNMSPEDSSIYLCSVEEGSLETQYFGPGTRLLVL.

V usage is TRBV6-5 and J usage is TRBJ1-6; D perhaps matches TRBD1 (6 bases). The CDR3 covers 15 residues. The ends were cut back, 2 bases at V and 7 bases at J, with 12 bases in the middle. Germline V CDR1 and CDR2: MNHEY, SVGAGI. DNA for the CDR3: TGTGCCAGCAGTTACAGTCAGGGGCCGAATTCACCCCTCCACTTT. Translating it yields CASSYSQGPNSPLHF.

The DNA for the CDR3 is TGTGCCAGCAGCCCAGGACAGGGGATCTACGAGCAGTACTTC. It translates to CASSPGQGIYEQYF. The V gene is TRBV13, the J gene TRBJ2-7, with 9 nucleotides matching TRBD1. This CDR3 is 14 amino acids long. The trim removed 5 bases at V and 3 bases at J, leaving 5 bases unmatched. Germline values: CDR1 PRHDT, CDR2 FYEKMQ (reference sequence).

This clone appeared a single time. The genes are TRBV27 and TRBJ2-1; no clear D. Trimming removed 4 bases at V and 8 bases at J, with 9 bases between. The CDR3 extends over 12 amino acids. Germline CDR1 reads MNHEY; CDR2 reads SMNVEV (reference sequence). CDR3 loop: CASSSLNHEQFF. As DNA, the CDR3 is TGTGCCAGCAGTTCTTTGAACCATGAGCAGTTCTTC.

This rearrangement joins TRBV6-1 to TRBJ1-4, with a possible D match to TRBD1 (5 bases). V was clipped by 4 bases and J by 7 bases, with 19 bases between them. CDR1 and CDR2 (germline): MNHNS, SASEGT. CDR3 size: 16 residues. The CDR3 DNA reads as TGTGCCAGCAGTGCCGGGACCTCCGAGATTGGTGAAAAACTGTTTTTT. It specifies CASSAGTSEIGEKLFF.

This chain links TRBV27 with TRBJ1-4; maybe TRBD1 (6 bases). Germline values: CDR1 MNHEY, CDR2 SMNVEV (reference sequence). The germline V and J ends were trimmed by 10 bases and 5 bases, with 14 bases remaining between them. The CDR3 spans 13 residues. This CDR3 is CATSGGGNEKLFF. Written as DNA, the CDR3 is TGTGCCACCTCGGGAGGGGGAAATGAAAAACTGTTTTTT.

The rearrangement joins TRBV9 to TRBJ1-2, with no clear D. This CDR3 spans 14 amino acids. Germline CDR1 reads SGDLS; CDR2 reads YYNGEE. V was cut by 4 bases and J by 2 bases, with 12 bases left in between. The CDR3 nucleotides read TGTGCCAGCAGCCCTACAGCTCCAAACTATGGCTACACCTTC. This translates into CASSPTAPNYGYTF.

The chain employs TRBV6-5 and TRBJ2-1; D uncertain. The CDR3 is 15 residues long. Per the germline V gene, CDR1 is MNHEY and CDR2 is SVGAGI. The V and J ends lost 5 bases and 1 base respectively, with 12 bases between them. CDR3 bases: TGTGCCAGCAGTCTCGCCGAAGGATCCTACAATGAGCAGTTCTTC. As protein: CASSLAEGSYNEQFF.

V is TRBV9 and J is TRBJ2-7, with a weak D call TRBD2 (5 bases). V was pared by 3 bases and J by 0 bases, with 10 bases between. The CDR3 is 14 residues long. Looked up from germline, CDR1 is SGDLS and CDR2 is YYNGEE. CDR3 DNA sequence: TGTGCCAGCAGCGCAGCGGATACCTCCTACGAGCAGTACTTC. The encoded protein is CASSAADTSYEQYF.

The V and J genes are TRBV28 and TRBJ1-1; D unclear. Germline V gene data show CDR1 as MDHEN and CDR2 as SYDVKM. The CDR3 is 13 amino acids. Trimming shortened V by 6 bases and J by 3 bases, and 11 bases separated the two germline ends. The CDR3 coding sequence is TGTGCCAGCAGCCAGCTGCACCACACTGAAGCTTTCTTT. Amino acid sequence: CASSQLHHTEAFF.

The chain couples TRBV2 to TRBJ1-2; D not certain. The CDR3 contains 13 residues. The V gene's germline CDR1 is SNHLY and CDR2 FYNNEI. The ends were cut back, 8 bases at V and 0 bases at J, with 10 bases in the middle. The CDR3 nucleotides read TGTGCCAGCCCTACCCAACCTAACTATGGCTACACCTTC. Translated: CASPTQPNYGYTF.

The chain carries TRBV9 and TRBJ1-2; 10 nucleotides align to TRBD1. CDR3 size: 14 residues. Germline V gene sequence: CDR1 SGDLS, CDR2 YYNGEE. After removal of 0 bases from V and 8 bases from J, the junction contained 4 bases not matched to a gene. The CDR3 coding sequence is TGTGCCAGCAGCGTAGGACAGGGGGCGTGGGGCTACACCTTC. Its translation is CASSVGQGAWGYTF.